Listed below are T cell receptor beta chains from one sample, sequenced in a study of T cells after posttransplantation cyclophosphamide. The repertoire was sequenced with immunoSEQ multiplex PCR; TCRdb's copy has only in-frame clones and lacks some. The sample lists 5,500 to 7,500 clones; 95% to 98% were seen once. Sample: memory CD4+ T cells sorted from PBMCs. All receptors derive from a man aged 35 to 55 in good health, CMV-negative, and a related stem cell transplant donor. CDR3s leave out the opening cysteine and the closing phenylalanine or tryptophan.

j_call v_call cdr3_aa
TRBJ1-2 TRBV7-2 ASSSYRGTYGYT
TRBJ1-6 TRBV18 ASSPQPGRGISPLH
TRBJ1-5 TRBV6-1 AVGVMNYNQPQH
TRBJ1-2 TRBV5-1 ASSGTEPPNYGYT
TRBJ2-7 TRBV27 ASSPRDSKDEQY
TRBJ2-7 TRBV5-6 ASSAREGLAFGFSYEQY
TRBJ2-2 TRBV27 ASSSRGSGIVVGTGELF
TRBJ2-2 TRBV2 ASRGRDRENTGELF
TRBJ2-6 TRBV19 ASSVNQGSGANVLT
TRBJ1-2 TRBV11-2 ASSLALNRVGYT
TRBJ2-6 TRBV19 ASGDRGTAGANVLT
TRBJ2-1 TRBV6-4 ASSDGDPTSEQF